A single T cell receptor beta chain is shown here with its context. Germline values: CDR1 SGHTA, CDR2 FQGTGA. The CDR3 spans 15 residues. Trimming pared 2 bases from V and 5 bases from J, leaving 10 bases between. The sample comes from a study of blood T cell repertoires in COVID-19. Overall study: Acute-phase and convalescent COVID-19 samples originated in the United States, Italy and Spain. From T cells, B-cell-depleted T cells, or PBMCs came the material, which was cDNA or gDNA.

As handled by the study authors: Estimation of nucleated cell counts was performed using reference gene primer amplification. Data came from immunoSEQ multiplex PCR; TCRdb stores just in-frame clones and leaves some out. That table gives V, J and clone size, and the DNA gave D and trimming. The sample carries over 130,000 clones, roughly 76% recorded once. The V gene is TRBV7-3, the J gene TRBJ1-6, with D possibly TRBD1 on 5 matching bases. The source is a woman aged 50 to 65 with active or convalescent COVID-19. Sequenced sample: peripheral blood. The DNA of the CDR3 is TGTGCCAGCAGCTTAGGCCCAGGGAATAATTCACCCCTCCACTTT. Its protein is CASSLGPGNNSPLHF.